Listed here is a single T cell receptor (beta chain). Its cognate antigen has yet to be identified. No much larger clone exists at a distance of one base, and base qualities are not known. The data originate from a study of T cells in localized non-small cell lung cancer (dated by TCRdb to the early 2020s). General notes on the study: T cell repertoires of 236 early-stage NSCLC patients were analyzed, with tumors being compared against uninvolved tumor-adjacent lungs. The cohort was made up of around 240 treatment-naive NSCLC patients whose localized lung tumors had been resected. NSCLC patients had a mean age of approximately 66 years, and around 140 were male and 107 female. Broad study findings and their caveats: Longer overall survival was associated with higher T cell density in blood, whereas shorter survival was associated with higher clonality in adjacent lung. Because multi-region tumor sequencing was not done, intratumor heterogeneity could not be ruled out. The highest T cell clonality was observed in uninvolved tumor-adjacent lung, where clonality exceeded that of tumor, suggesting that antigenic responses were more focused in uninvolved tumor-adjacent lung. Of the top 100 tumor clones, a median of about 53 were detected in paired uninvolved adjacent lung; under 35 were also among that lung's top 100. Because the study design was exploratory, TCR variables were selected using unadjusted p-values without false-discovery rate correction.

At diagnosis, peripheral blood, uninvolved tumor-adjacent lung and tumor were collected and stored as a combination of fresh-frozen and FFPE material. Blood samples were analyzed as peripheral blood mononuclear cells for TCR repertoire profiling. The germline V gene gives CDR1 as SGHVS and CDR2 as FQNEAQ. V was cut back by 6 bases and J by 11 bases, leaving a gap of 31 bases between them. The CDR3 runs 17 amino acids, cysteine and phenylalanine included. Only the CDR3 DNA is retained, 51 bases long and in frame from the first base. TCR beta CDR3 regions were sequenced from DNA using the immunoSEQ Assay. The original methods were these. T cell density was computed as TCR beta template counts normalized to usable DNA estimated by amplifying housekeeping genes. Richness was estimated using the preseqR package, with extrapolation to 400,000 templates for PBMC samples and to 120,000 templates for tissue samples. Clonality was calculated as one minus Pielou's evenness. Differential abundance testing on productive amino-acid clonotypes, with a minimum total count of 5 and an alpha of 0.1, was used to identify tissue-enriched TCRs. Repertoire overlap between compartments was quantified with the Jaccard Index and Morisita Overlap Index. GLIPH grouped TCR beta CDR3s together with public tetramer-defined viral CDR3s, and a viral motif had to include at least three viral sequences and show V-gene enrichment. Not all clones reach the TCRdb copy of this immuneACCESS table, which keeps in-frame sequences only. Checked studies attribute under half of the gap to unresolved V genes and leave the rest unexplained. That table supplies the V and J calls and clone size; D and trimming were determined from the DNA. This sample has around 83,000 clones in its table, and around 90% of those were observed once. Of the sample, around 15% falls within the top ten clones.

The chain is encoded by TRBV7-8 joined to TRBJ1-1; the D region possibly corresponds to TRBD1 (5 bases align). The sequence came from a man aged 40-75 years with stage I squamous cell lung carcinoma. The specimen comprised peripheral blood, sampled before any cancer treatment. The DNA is TGTGCCAGCAGGGTTAGGGGTATTTGGGGGGAAGCTAATATGGCTTTCTTT. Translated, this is CASRVRGIWGEANMAFF.